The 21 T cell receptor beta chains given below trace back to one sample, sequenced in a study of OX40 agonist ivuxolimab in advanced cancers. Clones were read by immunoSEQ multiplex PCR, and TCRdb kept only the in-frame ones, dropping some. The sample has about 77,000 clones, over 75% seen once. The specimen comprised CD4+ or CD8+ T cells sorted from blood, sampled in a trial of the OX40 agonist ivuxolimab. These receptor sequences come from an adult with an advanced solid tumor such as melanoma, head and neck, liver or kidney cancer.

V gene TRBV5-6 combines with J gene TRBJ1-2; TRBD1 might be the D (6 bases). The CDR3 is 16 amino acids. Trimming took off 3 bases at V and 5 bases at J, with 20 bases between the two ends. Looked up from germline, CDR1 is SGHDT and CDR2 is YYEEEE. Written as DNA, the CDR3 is TGTGCCAGCAGCTGGGGAGGTACCAGGGGTGTATATGGCTACACCTTC. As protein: CASSWGGTRGVYGYTF.

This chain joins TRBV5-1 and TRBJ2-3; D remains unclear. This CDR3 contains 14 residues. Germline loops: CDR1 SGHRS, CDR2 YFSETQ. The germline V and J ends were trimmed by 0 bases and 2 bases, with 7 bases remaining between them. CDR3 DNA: TGCGCCAGCAGCTTGGCGGCTCCCACAGATACGCAGTATTTT. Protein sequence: CASSLAAPTDTQYF.

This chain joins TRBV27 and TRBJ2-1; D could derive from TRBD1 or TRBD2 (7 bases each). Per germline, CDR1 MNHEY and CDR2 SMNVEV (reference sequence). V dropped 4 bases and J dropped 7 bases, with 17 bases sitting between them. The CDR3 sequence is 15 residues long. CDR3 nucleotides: TGTGCCAGCAGTTCAAGACAGGGAGGGCGAAATGAGCAGTTCTTC. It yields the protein CASSSRQGGRNEQFF.

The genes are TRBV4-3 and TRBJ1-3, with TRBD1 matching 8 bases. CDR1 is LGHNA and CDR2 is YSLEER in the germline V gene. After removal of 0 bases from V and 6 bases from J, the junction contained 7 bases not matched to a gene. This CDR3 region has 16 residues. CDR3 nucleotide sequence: TGCGCCAGCAGCCAAGATCGGGACAGGAGGAAAAACACCATATATTTT. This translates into CASSQDRDRRKNTIYF.

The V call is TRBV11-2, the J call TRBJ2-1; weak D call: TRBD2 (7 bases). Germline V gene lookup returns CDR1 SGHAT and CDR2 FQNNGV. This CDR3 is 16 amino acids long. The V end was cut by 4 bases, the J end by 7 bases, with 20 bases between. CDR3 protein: CASSSPRAGARNEQFF. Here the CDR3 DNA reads TGTGCCAGCAGCTCCCCGAGGGCGGGGGCTAGAAATGAGCAGTTCTTC. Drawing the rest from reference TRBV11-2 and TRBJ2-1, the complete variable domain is EAGVAQSPRYKIIEKRQSVAFWCNPISGHATLYWYQQILGQGPKLLIQFQNNGVVDDSQLPKDRFSAERLKGVDSTLKIQPAKLEDSAVYLCASSSPRAGARNEQFFGPGTRLTVL.

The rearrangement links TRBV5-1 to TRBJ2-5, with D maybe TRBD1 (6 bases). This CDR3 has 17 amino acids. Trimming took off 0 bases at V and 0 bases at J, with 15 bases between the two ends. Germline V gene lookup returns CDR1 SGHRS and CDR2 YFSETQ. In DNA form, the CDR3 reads TGCGCCAGCAGCTTGGGGCAGGGGCCACCACACCAAGAGACCCAGTACTTC. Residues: CASSLGQGPPHQETQYF.

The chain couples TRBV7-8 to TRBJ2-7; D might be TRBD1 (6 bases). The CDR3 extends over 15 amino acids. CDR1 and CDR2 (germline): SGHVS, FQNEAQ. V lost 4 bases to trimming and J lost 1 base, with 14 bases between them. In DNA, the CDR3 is TGTGCCAGCAGCTCAACTTCCAGGGGATCCTACGAGCAGTACTTC. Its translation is CASSSTSRGSYEQYF. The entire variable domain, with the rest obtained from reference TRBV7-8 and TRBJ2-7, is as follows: GAGVSQSPRYKVAKRGQDVALRCDPISGHVSLFWYQQALGQGPEFLTYFQNEAQLDKSGLPSDRFFAERPEGSVSTLKIQRTQQEDSAVYLCASSSTSRGSYEQYFGPGTRLTVT.

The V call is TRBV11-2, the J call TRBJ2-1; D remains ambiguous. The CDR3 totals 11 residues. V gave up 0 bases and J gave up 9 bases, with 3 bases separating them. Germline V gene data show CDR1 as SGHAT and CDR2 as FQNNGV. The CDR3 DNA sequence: TGTGCCAGCAGCTTAGAGATTGAGCAGTTCTTC. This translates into CASSLEIEQFF.

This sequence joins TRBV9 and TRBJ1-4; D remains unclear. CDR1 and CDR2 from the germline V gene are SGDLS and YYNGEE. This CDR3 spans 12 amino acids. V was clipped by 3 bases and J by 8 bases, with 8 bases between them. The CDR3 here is CASSAWGEKLFF. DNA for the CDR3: TGTGCCAGCAGCGCCTGGGGAGAAAAACTGTTTTTT.

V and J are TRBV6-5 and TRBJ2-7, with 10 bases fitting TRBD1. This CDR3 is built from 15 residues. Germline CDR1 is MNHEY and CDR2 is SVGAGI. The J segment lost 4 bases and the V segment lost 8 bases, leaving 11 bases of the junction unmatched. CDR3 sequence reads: CASRNGDRGLYEQYF. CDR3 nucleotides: TGTGCCAGCCGGAATGGGGACAGGGGATTGTACGAGCAGTACTTC.

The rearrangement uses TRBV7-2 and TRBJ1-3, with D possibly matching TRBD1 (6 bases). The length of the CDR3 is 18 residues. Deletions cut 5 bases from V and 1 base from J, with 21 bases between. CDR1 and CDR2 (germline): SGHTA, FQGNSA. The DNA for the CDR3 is TGTGCCAGCAGCCTTAACCGCGGCAGGGGAGTATCTGGAAACACCATATATTTT. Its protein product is CASSLNRGRGVSGNTIYF. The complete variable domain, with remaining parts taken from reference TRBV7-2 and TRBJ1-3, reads GAGVSQSPSNKVTEKGKDVELRCDPISGHTALYWYRQSLGQGLEFLIYFQGNSAPDKSGLPSDRFSAERTGGSVSTLTIQRTQQEDSAVYLCASSLNRGRGVSGNTIYFGEGSWLTVV.

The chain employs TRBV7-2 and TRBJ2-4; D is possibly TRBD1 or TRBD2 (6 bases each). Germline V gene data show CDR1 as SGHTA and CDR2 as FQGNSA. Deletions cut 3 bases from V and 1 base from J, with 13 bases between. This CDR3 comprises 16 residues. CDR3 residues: CASSLYRGPAKNIQYF. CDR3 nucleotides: TGTGCCAGCAGCTTGTACCGGGGGCCCGCCAAAAACATTCAGTACTTC.

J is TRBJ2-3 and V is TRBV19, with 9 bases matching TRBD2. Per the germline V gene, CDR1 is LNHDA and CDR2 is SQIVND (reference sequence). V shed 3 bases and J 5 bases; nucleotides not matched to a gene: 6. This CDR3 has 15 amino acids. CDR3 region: CASSIITSGQDTQYF. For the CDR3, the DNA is TGTGCCAGTAGTATTATAACTAGCGGGCAAGATACGCAGTATTTT.

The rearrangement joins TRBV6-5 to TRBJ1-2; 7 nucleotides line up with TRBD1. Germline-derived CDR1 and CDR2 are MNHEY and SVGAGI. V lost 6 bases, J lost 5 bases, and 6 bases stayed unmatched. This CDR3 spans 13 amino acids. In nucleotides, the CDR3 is TGTGCCAGCAGACAAGGGACAGCTTATGGCTACACCTTC. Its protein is CASRQGTAYGYTF.

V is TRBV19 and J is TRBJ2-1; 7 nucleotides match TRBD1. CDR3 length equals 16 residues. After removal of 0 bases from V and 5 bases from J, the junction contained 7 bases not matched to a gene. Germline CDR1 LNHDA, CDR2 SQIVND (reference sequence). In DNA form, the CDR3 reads TGTGCCAGTAGTATAGACTCGACAGGGAATAACAATGAGCAGTTCTTC. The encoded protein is CASSIDSTGNNNEQFF.

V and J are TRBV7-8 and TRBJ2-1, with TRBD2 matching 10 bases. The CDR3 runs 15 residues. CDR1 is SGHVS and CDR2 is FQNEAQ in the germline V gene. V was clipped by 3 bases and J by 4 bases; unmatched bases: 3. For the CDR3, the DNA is TGTGCCAGCAGCTTTAGCGGGGGGTCTTACAATGAGCAGTTCTTC. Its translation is CASSFSGGSYNEQFF. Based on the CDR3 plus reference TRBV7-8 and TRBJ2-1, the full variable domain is GAGVSQSPRYKVAKRGQDVALRCDPISGHVSLFWYQQALGQGPEFLTYFQNEAQLDKSGLPSDRFFAERPEGSVSTLKIQRTQQEDSAVYLCASSFSGGSYNEQFFGPGTRLTVL.

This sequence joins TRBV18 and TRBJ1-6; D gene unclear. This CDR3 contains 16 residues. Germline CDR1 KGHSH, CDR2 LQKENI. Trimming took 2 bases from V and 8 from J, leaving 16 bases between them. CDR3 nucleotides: TGTGCCAGCTCACCAAGGTCGGGTAGGGCGGATTCACCCCTCCACTTT. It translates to CASSPRSGRADSPLHF.

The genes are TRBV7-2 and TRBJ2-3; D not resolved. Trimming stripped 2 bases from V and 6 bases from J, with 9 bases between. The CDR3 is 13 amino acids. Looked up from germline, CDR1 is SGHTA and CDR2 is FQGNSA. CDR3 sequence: CASSLTRLDTQYF. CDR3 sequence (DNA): TGTGCCAGCAGCTTAACTCGCCTGGATACGCAGTATTTT.

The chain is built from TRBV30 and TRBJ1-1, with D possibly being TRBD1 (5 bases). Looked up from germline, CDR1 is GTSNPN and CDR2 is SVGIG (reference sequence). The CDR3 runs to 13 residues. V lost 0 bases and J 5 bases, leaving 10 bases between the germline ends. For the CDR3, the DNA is TGTGCCTGGAGTGTGGGGGAGGGGACTGAAGCTTTCTTT. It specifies CAWSVGEGTEAFF.

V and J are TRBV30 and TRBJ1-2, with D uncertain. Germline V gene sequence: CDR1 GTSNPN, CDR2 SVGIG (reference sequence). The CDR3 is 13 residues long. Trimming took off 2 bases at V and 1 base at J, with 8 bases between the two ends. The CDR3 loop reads CAWSYHGNYGYTF. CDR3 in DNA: TGTGCCTGGAGTTACCATGGTAACTATGGCTACACCTTC.

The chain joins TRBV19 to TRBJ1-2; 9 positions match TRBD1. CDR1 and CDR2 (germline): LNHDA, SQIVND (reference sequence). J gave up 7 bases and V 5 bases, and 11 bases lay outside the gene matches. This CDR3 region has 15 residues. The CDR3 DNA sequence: TGTGCCAGTAGTTCCTGGGACAGGGAAGTCGCTGGCTACACCTTC. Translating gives CASSSWDREVAGYTF.